What follows are 23 T cell receptor beta chains derived from one specimen sequenced in a study of T cells in Graves' hyperthyroidism and ophthalmopathy. RNA transcripts served as the template for amplifying TCR beta CDR3 regions. Primed by the HTBI set, a first-round RT-PCR was run on the TCR CDR3. A single record per CDR3 protein comes from TCRdb applying MiXCR to the multiplex PCR reads. This sample has hundreds of thousands of distinct CDR3 sequences; about 20% occur once, and the top ten carry about 60%. Sample: blood. The source of these receptors is a man aged 30 to 45 with Graves' ophthalmopathy.

CDR3 bases: TGCAGTGCTAGGGTGGGGACCCTCCTTAACAATGAGCAGTTCTTC. Its translation is CSARVGTLLNNEQFF. The chain combines TRBV20-1 with TRBJ2-1; TRBD1 or TRBD2 may be the D gene (5 bases each). Between the trimmed V and J ends, which lost 3 bases and 5 bases, there was a span of 17 bases. Germline V gives CDR1 DFQATT, CDR2 SNEGSKA (reference sequence). This CDR3 comprises 15 residues.

This clonotype turned up a few times. The genes are TRBV19 and TRBJ1-1; TRBD1 agrees at 7 bases. The V segment lost 5 bases and the J segment 8 bases; nucleotides outside the gene matches: 2. The CDR3 has 11 residues. Germline V gene sequence: CDR1 LNHDA, CDR2 SQIVND (reference sequence). The CDR3 loop is CASSRDSEAFF. CDR3 coding DNA: TGTGCCAGTAGTCGGGACAGCGAAGCTTTCTTT.

This clonotype was counted ten times or more. The rearrangement uses TRBV20-1 and TRBJ2-7; the D gene is possibly TRBD1 (6 bases). This CDR3 spans 13 amino acids. Between the trimmed V and J ends, which lost 6 bases and 0 bases, there was a span of 12 bases. Per the germline V gene, CDR1 is DFQATT and CDR2 is SNEGSKA (reference sequence). CDR3 residues: CSAPGQTSYEQYF. CDR3 in DNA: TGCAGTGCCCCAGGACAGACCTCCTACGAGCAGTACTTC.

Only a few counts were recorded for this clonotype. The chain couples TRBV5-5 to TRBJ2-3, with D tentatively TRBD1 (6 bases). V was clipped by 4 bases and J by 4 bases, with 16 bases between them. The CDR3 extends over 15 amino acids. Germline CDR1 is SGHKS and CDR2 is YYEKEE (reference sequence). The CDR3 is CASSAGTISPDTQYF. CDR3 in DNA: TGTGCCAGCAGCGCTGGGACAATCTCTCCAGATACGCAGTATTTT.

This clonotype has a handful of counts. This chain connects TRBV3-1 to TRBJ2-7; TRBD2 aligns across 7 bases. The CDR3 sequence is 15 residues long. V dropped 4 bases and J dropped 0; count of bases not matched to a gene: 6. Looked up from germline, CDR1 is LGHDT and CDR2 is YNNKEL (reference sequence). CDR3 region: CASSPASGASYEQYF. CDR3 sequence (DNA): TGTGCCAGCAGCCCCGCTAGCGGAGCCTCCTACGAGCAGTACTTC.

Of note for this clonotype: Being one base from a much bigger clone, this may be a read error. V and J are TRBV11-2 and TRBJ2-1, with D maybe TRBD2 (6 bases). The germline gives CDR1 SGHAT, CDR2 FQNNGV. Trimming cost V 6 bases and J 7 bases, with 10 bases left between them. The CDR3 totals 12 residues. The DNA of the CDR3 is TGTGCCAGCAGAACGACTAGTAATGAGCAGTTCTTC. Amino acid sequence: CASRTTSNEQFF. Looking up the rest from reference TRBV11-2 and TRBJ2-1 gives the full variable domain: EAGVAQSPRYKIIEKRQSVAFWCNPISGHATLYWYQQILGQGPKLLIQFQNNGVVDDSQLPKDRFSAERLKGVDSTLKIQPAKLEDSAVYLCASRTTSNEQFFGPGTRLTVL.

The V call is TRBV4-1, the J call TRBJ2-3; D remains ambiguous. Trimming pared 4 bases from V and 1 base from J, leaving 15 bases between. The CDR3 totals 16 residues. The germline CDR1 and CDR2 sequences are MGHRA and YSYEKL. The CDR3 region has the DNA TGCGCCAGCAGCCTGGGAAGGGCCCGGGGCACAGATACGCAGTATTTT. Translation: CASSLGRARGTDTQYF.

The chain combines TRBV5-8 with TRBJ2-5; 8 nucleotides agree with TRBD2. The CDR3 loop spans 18 amino acids. The V gene's germline CDR1 is SGHTS and CDR2 YDEGEE. V was clipped by 4 bases and J by 5 bases; unmatched bases: 19. The CDR3 spells CASSPRTGASGLSETQYF. For the CDR3, the DNA is TGTGCCAGCAGCCCAAGGACGGGAGCTAGCGGGCTATCCGAGACCCAGTACTTC.

The CDR3 nucleotides read TGCGCCAGCAGCCACGGTGACTCCTATAATTCACCCCTCCACTTT. This gives the protein CASSHGDSYNSPLHF. The chain carries TRBV5-1 and TRBJ1-6, with no clear D. The CDR3 spans 15 residues. The germline V gene has CDR1 SGHRS and CDR2 YFSETQ. The V end lost 4 bases, the J end lost 0 bases, and 8 bases lay between the germline ends.

This chain links TRBV18 with TRBJ1-5, with 9 bases aligning to TRBD1. CDR1 and CDR2 from the germline V gene are KGHSH and LQKENI. Trimming at V came to 5 bases and at J to 0 bases, leaving 8 bases not matched to a gene. The CDR3 is 17 amino acids. CDR3 DNA: TGTGCCAGCTCATCCGGGACAGGGCCTTATAGCAATCAGCCCCAGCATTTT. It yields the protein CASSSGTGPYSNQPQHF.

This clonotype was picked up many times. The chain employs TRBV11-2 and TRBJ2-1; no reliable D call. The CDR3 extends over 13 amino acids. Between the trimmed V and J ends, which lost 1 base and 4 bases, there was a span of 5 bases. The germline CDR1 and CDR2 sequences are SGHAT and FQNNGV. The CDR3 region is CASSLVAYNEQFF. Here the CDR3 DNA reads TGTGCCAGCAGCTTAGTTGCGTACAATGAGCAGTTCTTC.

The chain combines TRBV2 with TRBJ2-5, with D perhaps given as TRBD1 or TRBD2 (5 bases each). CDR1 and CDR2 (germline): SNHLY, FYNNEI. Between the trimmed V and J ends, which lost 4 bases and 4 bases, there was a span of 19 bases. The CDR3 sequence is 16 residues long. CDR3 in amino acids: CASSGGRGASGETQYF. CDR3 bases: TGTGCCAGCAGTGGGGGACGAGGGGCCAGTGGAGAGACCCAGTACTTC. Full variable domain (outside the CDR3, taken from reference TRBV2 and TRBJ2-5): EPEVTQTPSHQVTQMGQEVILRCVPISNHLYFYWYRQILGQKVEFLVSFYNNEISEKSEIFDDQFSVERPDGSNFTLKIRSTKLEDSAMYFCASSGGRGASGETQYFGPGTRLLVL.

V gene TRBV20-1 combines with J gene TRBJ1-4; D possibly corresponds to TRBD1 (5 bases). In germline, CDR1 is DFQATT, CDR2 SNEGSKA (reference sequence). V lost 1 base to trimming and J lost 7 bases, with 13 bases between them. This CDR3 has 14 residues. The CDR3 loop is CSARVGWQGEKLFF. CDR3 nucleotides: TGCAGTGCTAGAGTCGGCTGGCAGGGTGAAAAACTGTTTTTT.

This clonotype was found many times. In DNA form, the CDR3 reads TGTGCCAGCAGCCAAGATATGTTCCTCTCTGGAAACACCATATATTTT. It codes for CASSQDMFLSGNTIYF. This chain uses TRBV3-1 with TRBJ1-3; D unclear. Germline V CDR1 and CDR2: LGHDT, YNNKEL (reference sequence). Trimming removed 0 bases from V and 0 bases from J, with 9 bases in between. The CDR3 is 16 residues long.

The rearrangement uses TRBV6-1 and TRBJ2-7; no reliable D call. The CDR3 covers 15 residues. The germline CDR1 and CDR2 sequences are MNHNS and SASEGT. V lost 4 bases, J lost 6 bases, and 19 bases lay in between. In DNA form, the CDR3 reads TGTGCCAGCAGTGGAAACTTCGTCCTAGGGCTCGAGCAGTACTTC. It yields the protein CASSGNFVLGLEQYF.

This clonotype was counted a few times. The V and J genes are TRBV29-1 and TRBJ1-1; D gene unclear. V lost 4 bases and J lost 3, with 9 bases in between. Germline assignment: CDR1 SQVTM and CDR2 ANQGSEA. The CDR3 extends over 12 amino acids. The CDR3 coding sequence is TGCAGCGTTGTAGCACGATACACTGAAGCTTTCTTT. Amino acids: CSVVARYTEAFF.

This clonotype appeared many times. The chain uses TRBV29-1 and TRBJ1-1; possibly TRBD1 for D (5 bases). Trimming took 4 bases from V and 1 from J, leaving 13 bases between them. The germline V gene has CDR1 SQVTM and CDR2 ANQGSEA. CDR3 length: 14 amino acids. As DNA, the CDR3 is TGCAGCGTTGTGCAGGGACCTAAGAACACTGAAGCTTTCTTT. Residues: CSVVQGPKNTEAFF.

In this sample, this clonotype turned up a few times. The chain links TRBV11-1 to TRBJ1-2; TRBD1 matches at 9 bases. CDR1 SGHAT and CDR2 FQDESV come from the germline V gene (reference sequence). The CDR3 sequence is 15 residues long. J was trimmed by 5 bases and V by 3 bases; bases with no gene match: 7. CDR3 residues: CASSLGQGLWYGYTF. The CDR3 DNA follows: TGTGCCAGCAGCTTGGGACAGGGCTTATGGTATGGCTACACCTTC.

This clonotype turned up a few times. The chain links TRBV9 to TRBJ2-3, with 10 nucleotides matching TRBD2. The CDR3 totals 16 residues. The germline V gene has CDR1 SGDLS and CDR2 YYNGEE. V shed 4 bases and J 1 base; nucleotides not matched to a gene: 6. CDR3 residues: CASSLRTSGGTDTQYF. CDR3 coding DNA: TGTGCCAGCAGCCTTAGGACTAGCGGCGGCACAGATACGCAGTATTTT.

This clonotype was seen only a few times. The chain recombines TRBV20-1 with TRBJ1-1; 7 nucleotides line up with TRBD1. CDR1 is DFQATT, CDR2 SNEGSKA, per germline (reference sequence). The CDR3 loop spans 14 amino acids. Trimming removed 6 bases from V and 1 base from J; junction bases left unmatched: 8. The CDR3 DNA sequence: TGCAGTGCGGTTGAGGGGGCCGCGAACACTGAAGCTTTCTTT. Translation: CSAVEGAANTEAFF.

The rearrangement links TRBV9 to TRBJ2-2; D perhaps matches TRBD2 (5 bases). The CDR3 length is 16 residues. The germline V gene has CDR1 SGDLS and CDR2 YYNGEE. Trimming took 3 bases from V and 4 from J, leaving 16 bases between them. The CDR3 DNA sequence: TGTGCCAGCAGCGCTCGGACGGGGTGGGGCACCGGGGAGCTGTTTTTT. It is translated as CASSARTGWGTGELFF.

In its sample, this clonotype was seen a few times. V gene TRBV30 combines with J gene TRBJ1-1; no clear D gene. CDR1 is GTSNPN, CDR2 SVGIG, per germline (reference sequence). The V gene lost 5 bases and the J gene lost 5 bases, with 18 bases spanning the gap. The CDR3 consists of 14 residues. The CDR3 sequence is CAWAQSGLGTEAFF. In DNA form, the CDR3 reads TGTGCCTGGGCTCAGTCGGGTCTGGGAACTGAAGCTTTCTTT.

The table lists this clonotype with a few counts. This chain connects TRBV12-3 or TRBV12-4 to TRBJ2-7; D ambiguous. Trimming cost V 4 bases and J 3 bases, with 13 bases left between them. CDR3 size: 14 residues. CDR3 sequence reads: CASSWQALIYEQYF. The CDR3 DNA is TGTGCCAGCAGTTGGCAGGCTCTTATCTACGAGCAGTACTTC.